This T cell receptor beta chain emerged from a study of shared clonotypes between healthy human individuals. Naive CD8 cells, CD45RO-negative and positively selected for CCR7, excluded terminally differentiated effector memory CD45RA+ cells. The CDR3 consists of 13 residues. From germline, CDR1 is LNHDA and CDR2 SQIVND (reference sequence). V was pared by 7 bases and J by 2 bases, with 12 bases between. Method: immunoSEQ multiplex PCR; TCRdb's copy keeps in-frame clones and lacks some. The sample comprises around 700,000 clones, 92% of which are singletons, and roughly 22% rests with the top ten. The chain combines TRBV19 with TRBJ2-7; weak D call: TRBD1 (5 bases). This receptor was obtained from a man under 40 in good health. Material for sequencing was naive CD8+ T cells sorted from blood. CDR3 nucleotide sequence: TGTGCCAGTACCCACGCAGGGACCTACGAGCAGTACTTC. This sequence encodes CASTHAGTYEQYF. The entire variable domain, with the rest obtained from reference TRBV19 and TRBJ2-7, is as follows: DGGITQSPKYLFRKEGQNVTLSCEQNLNHDAMYWYRQDPGQGLRLIYYSQIVNDFQKGDIAEGYSVSREKKESFPLTVTSAQKNPTAFYLCASTHAGTYEQYFGPGTRLTVT.